Shown below are 31 T cell receptor beta chains from a single sample sequenced in a study of cytomegalovirus exposure and HLA in healthy donors. The PCR used 60 Vbeta and 13 Jbeta primers. TCRdb keeps only in-frame clones here, not all; method: immunoSEQ multiplex PCR. The table has about 83,000 clones, roughly 77% seen once. Source material: PBMCs. The receptors originated from a man in his 60s in good health and CMV-seronegative.

This clone showed up many times. The chain carries TRBV5-6 and TRBJ1-2; 7 bases are a match to TRBD1. CDR1 SGHDT and CDR2 YYEEEE come from the germline V gene. With V trimmed by 1 base and J by 8 bases, 20 bases remained unmatched. The CDR3 covers 18 residues. CDR3: CASSLFFVQGGQVGGYTF. The CDR3 nucleotides are TGTGCCAGCAGCTTGTTTTTCGTACAAGGGGGCCAGGTGGGCGGCTACACCTTC.

The CDR3 nucleotides are TGTGCCAGCAGCCAAGTGGTGGGGGCGGGTACCGGGGAGCTGTTTTTT. Translation gives CASSQVVGAGTGELFF. The chain is built from TRBV4-2 and TRBJ2-2; possible D gene TRBD1, 6 bases. The CDR3 length is 16 residues. The germline CDR1 and CDR2 sequences are LGHNA and YNFKEQ. Trimming removed 1 base at V and 5 bases at J, with 14 bases between.

The table lists this clone with a count of one. V gene TRBV30 combines with J gene TRBJ2-7, with 8 positions matching TRBD1. The CDR3 has 14 residues. Germline lookup yields CDR1 GTSNPN and CDR2 SVGIG (reference sequence). Unmatched junction bases numbered 9, after V lost 2 bases and J lost 6 bases. This chain's CDR3 is CAWSRGQAGSEQYF. The CDR3 DNA reads TGTGCCTGGAGTAGGGGACAGGCCGGGTCCGAGCAGTACTTC.

This chain connects TRBV27 to TRBJ1-2; 8 bases are a match to TRBD1. Trimming at V came to 5 bases and at J to 0 bases, leaving 2 bases not matched to a gene. This CDR3 has 14 residues. The germline CDR1 and CDR2 sequences are MNHEY and SMNVEV (reference sequence). CDR3 nucleotide sequence: TGTGCCAGCAGTCCGACAGGGGCTAACTATGGCTACACCTTC. Translated: CASSPTGANYGYTF.

The rearrangement uses TRBV6-5 and TRBJ2-1; 8 positions match TRBD1. This CDR3 is 15 amino acids long. With 2 bases clipped from V and 7 bases from J, the junction kept 7 bases outside the gene matches. CDR1 is MNHEY and CDR2 is SVGAGI in the germline V gene. The CDR3 loop reads CASSYVQGAWNEQFF. Written as DNA, the CDR3 is TGTGCCAGCAGTTACGTTCAGGGGGCGTGGAATGAGCAGTTCTTC.

The chain employs TRBV15 and TRBJ2-5; 7 bases agree with TRBD2. The V gene's germline CDR1 is LNHNV and CDR2 YYDKDF (reference sequence). This CDR3 contains 17 residues. The ends lost 3 bases at V and 1 base at J; junction bases unmatched: 11. The CDR3, as DNA: TGTGCCACCAGCAGGGGGGAGGGACCGATAGCCCAAGAGACCCAGTACTTC. It is translated as CATSRGEGPIAQETQYF.

This clone is medium-sized. The chain joins TRBV19 to TRBJ2-2; TRBD1 agrees at 8 bases. The CDR3 extends over 15 amino acids. V dropped 6 bases and J dropped 2; count of bases not matched to a gene: 5. Germline V gene lookup returns CDR1 LNHDA and CDR2 SQIVND (reference sequence). For the CDR3, the DNA is TGTGCCAGTAGGACCGGGACAGGTAACACCGGGGAGCTGTTTTTT. It specifies CASRTGTGNTGELFF.

V and J are TRBV2 and TRBJ2-7; D possibly corresponds to TRBD2 (6 bases). The V and J ends lost 7 bases and 3 bases respectively, with 13 bases between them. Germline assignment: CDR1 SNHLY and CDR2 FYNNEI. The CDR3 contains 13 residues. The CDR3, as DNA: TGTGCCAGCATACGAGCGGGTTACTACGAGCAGTACTTC. It specifies CASIRAGYYEQYF.

The chain employs TRBV18 and TRBJ1-3; 7 bases are a match to TRBD1. The V gene's germline CDR1 is KGHSH and CDR2 LQKENI. J gave up 2 bases and V 3 bases, and 4 bases lay outside the gene matches. This CDR3 has 15 residues. The DNA for the CDR3 is TGTGCCAGCTCACCGACAGGGACGACTGGAAACACCATATATTTT. This gives the protein CASSPTGTTGNTIYF.

The V and J genes are TRBV27 and TRBJ2-2; 7 bases match TRBD2. The CDR3 is 16 amino acids. V dropped 9 bases and J dropped 5; count of bases not matched to a gene: 15. Germline CDR1 and CDR2: MNHEY and SMNVEV (reference sequence). CDR3 in DNA: TGTGCCAGTGGTCTAGCGGACTCCGGGTGGACCGGGGAGCTGTTTTTT. Translating it yields CASGLADSGWTGELFF.

The chain recombines TRBV19 with TRBJ1-1; 7 bases map to TRBD1. The CDR3 has 13 amino acids. Trimming took 5 bases from V and 4 from J; bases not matched to a gene: 4. In germline, CDR1 is LNHDA, CDR2 SQIVND (reference sequence). CDR3 sequence (DNA): TGTGCCAGTAGTGGGACAGCTGGCACTGAAGCTTTCTTT. Its translation is CASSGTAGTEAFF.

The chain couples TRBV19 to TRBJ2-7, with 10 bases matching TRBD2. The V gene end was trimmed by 6 bases and the J gene end by 5 bases; junction bases not matched to a gene: 7. The germline gives CDR1 LNHDA, CDR2 SQIVND (reference sequence). CDR3 length: 14 residues. The DNA of the CDR3 is TGTGCCAGTAGAATGTCTAGCGGGGGAGACGAGCAGTACTTC. It is translated as CASRMSSGGDEQYF.

The chain combines TRBV9 with TRBJ2-1; 9 bases map to TRBD1. This CDR3 is 17 amino acids long. Trimming removed 3 bases from V and 8 bases from J; junction bases left unmatched: 15. Germline CDR1 is SGDLS and CDR2 is YYNGEE. The DNA of the CDR3 is TGTGCCAGCAGCGCAACCCCGGGGACAGGGAGTCGGGATGAGCAGTTCTTC. It specifies CASSATPGTGSRDEQFF.

V and J are TRBV6-5 and TRBJ1-3; D perhaps matches TRBD1 (6 bases). The CDR3 contains 15 residues. The germline CDR1 and CDR2 sequences are MNHEY and SVGAGI. Trimming cost V 6 bases and J 4 bases, with 16 bases left between them. This CDR3 is CASRPPQGTGNTIYF. As DNA, the CDR3 is TGTGCCAGCAGGCCCCCACAGGGAACCGGAAACACCATATATTTT.

The genes are TRBV11-2 and TRBJ1-4, with D hard to call. There are 16 residues in the CDR3. Between the trimmed V and J ends, which lost 2 bases and 4 bases, there was a span of 14 bases. CDR1 and CDR2 from the germline V gene are SGHAT and FQNNGV. The DNA for the CDR3 is TGTGCCAGCAGCTTAATCCGGGGAAATGGTAATGAAAAACTGTTTTTT. It codes for CASSLIRGNGNEKLFF.

This chain joins TRBV30 and TRBJ1-5, with D possibly matching TRBD1 (5 bases). V dropped 5 bases and J dropped 2 bases, with 10 bases sitting between them. This CDR3 is 13 amino acids long. Germline CDR1 reads GTSNPN; CDR2 reads SVGIG (reference sequence). The CDR3 DNA reads TGTGCCTGGGATTTAGGGGGCAATCAGCCCCAGCATTTT. This gives the protein CAWDLGGNQPQHF.

V is TRBV18 and J is TRBJ2-5; D might be TRBD1 (6 bases). V was clipped by 3 bases and J by 4 bases, with 12 bases between them. Germline V gene lookup returns CDR1 KGHSH and CDR2 LQKENI. The CDR3 contains 14 residues. The CDR3 is CASSPFTGRETQYF. In DNA form, the CDR3 reads TGTGCCAGCTCACCCTTCACAGGGCGAGAGACCCAGTACTTC.

The chain recombines TRBV9 with TRBJ2-3, with 11 bases fitting TRBD2. The CDR3 contains 17 residues. Germline V CDR1 and CDR2: SGDLS, YYNGEE. The V gene end was trimmed by 0 bases and the J gene end by 5 bases; junction bases not matched to a gene: 8. In DNA, the CDR3 is TGTGCCAGCAGCGTAGGGATTAGCGGGGGGGCTGGAGATACGCAGTATTTT. Protein: CASSVGISGGAGDTQYF.

The rearrangement links TRBV2 to TRBJ1-2, with TRBD1 matching over 8 bases. Germline loops: CDR1 SNHLY, CDR2 FYNNEI. The V and J ends lost 6 bases and 4 bases, in that order; junction bases with no gene match: 7. The CDR3 is 14 amino acids. The DNA for the CDR3 is TGTGCCAGCAGCATGACAGGGGAAGGCTATGGCTACACCTTC. Residues: CASSMTGEGYGYTF.

V is TRBV19 and J is TRBJ1-1; D gene uncertain. The CDR3 runs 15 residues. Germline lookup yields CDR1 LNHDA and CDR2 SQIVND (reference sequence). The V gene lost 6 bases and the J gene lost 0 bases, with 14 bases spanning the gap. The CDR3 loop reads CASSRGDLMNTEAFF. The DNA for the CDR3 is TGTGCCAGTAGCCGCGGAGACCTTATGAACACTGAAGCTTTCTTT.

V gene TRBV4-2 combines with J gene TRBJ2-3; 7 positions match TRBD2. The trim removed 1 base at V and 5 bases at J, leaving 18 bases unmatched. Germline lookup yields CDR1 LGHNA and CDR2 YNFKEQ. The CDR3 extends over 19 amino acids. CDR3 DNA sequence: TGTGCCAGCAGCCAAGTGACTAGCCGAAGCGGCCCCTCCGGAGATACGCAGTATTTT. Translation: CASSQVTSRSGPSGDTQYF.

The V gene is TRBV6-5, the J gene TRBJ2-7; a possible D gene is TRBD2 (6 bases). Trimming pared 0 bases from V and 5 bases from J, leaving 14 bases between. The CDR3 is made up of 15 amino acids. Germline CDR1 and CDR2: MNHEY and SVGAGI. The CDR3 protein is CASSYSTEGKDEQYF. CDR3 coding DNA: TGTGCCAGCAGTTACTCGACGGAGGGTAAGGACGAGCAGTACTTC.

The gene calls are TRBV6-5 and TRBJ2-7; TRBD2 agrees at 11 bases. CDR1 and CDR2 (germline): MNHEY, SVGAGI. The V and J ends lost 2 bases and 7 bases, in that order; junction bases with no gene match: 10. This CDR3 contains 16 residues. The CDR3 spells CASSYLPTSGRFEQYF. CDR3 bases: TGTGCCAGCAGTTACCTCCCTACTAGCGGGAGATTTGAGCAGTACTTC.

This clone occurred a few times. This rearrangement joins TRBV6-6 to TRBJ1-2; TRBD1 matches at 8 bases. The CDR3 consists of 16 residues. Germline CDR1 and CDR2: MNHNY and SVGAGI (reference sequence). The ends lost 7 bases at V and 1 base at J; junction bases unmatched: 11. The CDR3 DNA is TGTGCCAGCACCGGAGGGCAGGGGGCTCTTAACTATGGCTACACCTTC. Its protein product is CASTGGQGALNYGYTF.

V usage is TRBV7-9 and J usage is TRBJ1-4, with 7 positions matching TRBD1. CDR1 and CDR2 (germline): SEHNR, FQNEAQ (reference sequence). The V and J ends lost 6 bases and 5 bases, in that order; junction bases with no gene match: 9. This CDR3 spans 15 amino acids. The CDR3 DNA reads as TGTGCCAGCAGTTATCCTACAGGGGAAAATGAAAAACTGTTTTTT. Its translation: CASSYPTGENEKLFF.

The chain couples TRBV7-2 to TRBJ2-5, with a weak D call TRBD2 (5 bases). The J call may be mistaken, given a closer DNA end match to TRBJ2-7. Per the germline V gene, CDR1 is SGHTA and CDR2 is FQGNSA. CDR3 size: 13 residues. CDR3 protein: CASSLAGTYEQYF. The CDR3 DNA reads TGTGCCAGCAGCTTGGCGGGCACCTACGAGCAGTACTTC.

The V gene is TRBV14, the J gene TRBJ1-6; D not resolved. The V gene lost 0 bases and the J gene lost 9 bases, with 6 bases spanning the gap. Germline assignment: CDR1 SGHDN and CDR2 FVKESK. The CDR3 has 13 residues. CDR3 bases: TGTGCCAGCAGCCAAGATAGAGGTTCACCCCTCCACTTT. Translating it yields CASSQDRGSPLHF.

A word on this clone: A read error may produce the germline difference seen at one junction end. V is TRBV7-9 and J is TRBJ1-3, with D perhaps matching TRBD1 (5 bases). Germline V lookup: CDR1 SEHNR, CDR2 FQNEAQ (reference sequence). This CDR3 comprises 15 residues. The CDR3 coding sequence is TGTTCCAGCAGCAGAACAGGAATCTCTGGAAACACCATATATTTT. This codes for CSSSRTGISGNTIYF. The full variable domain, in which reference TRBV7-9 and TRBJ1-3 provide the parts outside the CDR3, is DTGVSQNPRHKITKRGQNVTFRCDPISEHNRLYWYRQTLGQGPEFLTYFQNEAQLEKSRLLSDRFSAERPKGSFSTLEIQRTEQGDSAMYLCSSSRTGISGNTIYFGEGSWLTVV.

J is TRBJ2-2 and V is TRBV10-3, with 7 positions matching TRBD2. Germline V gene sequence: CDR1 ENHRY, CDR2 SYGVKD. CDR3 length: 15 residues. Unmatched junction bases numbered 11, after V lost 10 bases and J lost 3 bases. The CDR3 loop reads CATSGAGRDTGELFF. The DNA for the CDR3 is TGTGCCACCTCTGGGGCAGGGAGGGACACCGGGGAGCTGTTTTTT.

The rearrangement uses TRBV30 and TRBJ1-1; 7 bases match TRBD1. The germline V gene encodes CDR1 GTSNPN and CDR2 SVGIG (reference sequence). This CDR3 comprises 13 residues. J gave up 1 base and V 3 bases, and 2 bases lay outside the gene matches. CDR3 DNA: TGTGCCTGGAGAGCAGGGGGGAACACTGAAGCTTTCTTT. As protein: CAWRAGGNTEAFF.

Remarks on this clone: The sample carries other DNA sequences with the same CDR3. The chain carries TRBV25-1 and TRBJ2-5, with D perhaps matching TRBD2 (6 bases). The CDR3 covers 17 residues. V lost 0 bases and J 10 bases, leaving 24 bases between the germline ends. Germline V gives CDR1 MGHDK, CDR2 SYGVNS. CDR3 nucleotide sequence: TGTGCCAGCAGTGAATATTTCCCGCCCCATCTAGTCGGGGGCCAGTACTTC. Translated: CASSEYFPPHLVGGQYF.